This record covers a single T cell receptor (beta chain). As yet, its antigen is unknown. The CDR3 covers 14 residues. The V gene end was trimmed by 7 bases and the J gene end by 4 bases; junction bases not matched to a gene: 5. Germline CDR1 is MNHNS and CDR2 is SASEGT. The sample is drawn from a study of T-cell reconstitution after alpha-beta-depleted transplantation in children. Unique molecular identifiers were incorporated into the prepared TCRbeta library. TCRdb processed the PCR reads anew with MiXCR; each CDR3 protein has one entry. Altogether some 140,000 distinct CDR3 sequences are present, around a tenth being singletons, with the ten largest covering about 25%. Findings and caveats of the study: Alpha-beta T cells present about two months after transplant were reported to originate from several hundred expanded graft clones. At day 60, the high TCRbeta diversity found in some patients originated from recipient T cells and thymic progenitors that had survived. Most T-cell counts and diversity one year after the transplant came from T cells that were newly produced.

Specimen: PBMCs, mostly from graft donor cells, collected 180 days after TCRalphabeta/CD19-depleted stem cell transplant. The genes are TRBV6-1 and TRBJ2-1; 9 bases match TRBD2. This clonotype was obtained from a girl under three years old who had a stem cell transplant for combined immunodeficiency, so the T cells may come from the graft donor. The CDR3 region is CASTPGLAYNEQFF. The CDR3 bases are TGTGCCAGCACCCCGGGACTAGCTTACAATGAGCAGTTCTTC.